A single sample is the source of the 9 T cell receptor beta chains below, sequenced in a study of blood T cell repertoires in COVID-19. The method was immunoSEQ multiplex PCR; TCRdb's version includes in-frame clones alone and lacks a portion of them. This table has 330,000 or so clones, approximately 88% appearing once. What was sequenced was PBMCs or T cells enriched from blood (not recorded which). These receptors originate from a man aged 25 to 45 who had recovered from COVID-19.

The chain carries TRBV21-1 and TRBJ2-5; TRBD1, the table's D call, lacks a check against the DNA. TRBV21-1 is listed as a pseudogene. This CDR3 is built from 15 residues. The CDR3 reads CASSKGTGPQETQYF. The CDR3 nucleotides read TGTGCCAGCAGCAAAGGGACAGGGCCACAAGAGACCCAGTACTTC.

V and J are TRBV5-5 and TRBJ2-1; 7 bases fit TRBD1. V trimming: 6 bases; J trimming: 2 bases; junction bases outside the gene matches: 8. This CDR3 comprises 15 residues. Germline-derived CDR1 and CDR2 are SGHKS and YYEKEE (reference sequence). Here the CDR3 reads CASITGASTYNEQFF. The CDR3 DNA reads TGTGCCAGCATAACAGGGGCCTCAACCTACAATGAGCAGTTCTTC.

This sequence joins TRBV2 and TRBJ2-4, with D unresolved. The CDR3 is 15 residues long. With 3 bases removed from V and 0 bases from J, the gap between germline ends came to 9 bases. Germline CDR1 and CDR2: SNHLY and FYNNEI. The CDR3 sequence: CASSDLGLAKNIQYF. The CDR3 coding sequence is TGTGCCAGCAGTGATCTAGGCCTAGCCAAAAACATTCAGTACTTC.

The J gene is TRBJ1-6, the V gene TRBV10-3, with D perhaps TRBD1 (5 bases). CDR1 and CDR2 (germline): ENHRY, SYGVKD. V gave up 4 bases and J gave up 6 bases, with 13 bases separating them. The CDR3 contains 15 residues. CDR3 residues: CAISGGGGSNSPLHF. The CDR3 nucleotides are TGTGCCATCAGTGGGGGTGGGGGGTCTAATTCACCCCTCCACTTT.

This clone has only one observation. The rearrangement uses TRBV7-9 and TRBJ2-2, with 11 bases matching TRBD2. V lost 8 bases and J lost 5; bases outside the gene matches: 7. The CDR3 runs to 15 residues. CDR1 and CDR2 (germline): SEHNR, FQNEAQ (reference sequence). CDR3 sequence: CASRLAGGITGELFF. CDR3 nucleotides: TGTGCCAGCCGTCTAGCGGGGGGTATTACCGGGGAGCTGTTTTTT.

The chain is built from TRBV18 and TRBJ1-2, with a possible D match to TRBD1 (6 bases). The CDR3 extends over 16 amino acids. Trimming shortened V by 2 bases and J by 8 bases, and 21 bases separated the two germline ends. Germline CDR1 reads KGHSH; CDR2 reads LQKENI. The CDR3, as DNA: TGTGCCAGCTCACCAACCCTGGGGGCCTCATCAGGCGGCTACACCTTC. It translates to CASSPTLGASSGGYTF.

The gene calls are TRBV7-8 and TRBJ1-2; 7 positions agree with TRBD1. The CDR3 sequence is 16 residues long. After removal of 1 base from V and 4 bases from J, the junction contained 9 bases not matched to a gene. Germline CDR1 and CDR2: SGHVS and FQNEAQ. CDR3 loop: CASSLGTGSSFYGYTF. The DNA of the CDR3 is TGTGCCAGCAGCTTAGGGACAGGAAGCTCTTTCTATGGCTACACCTTC.

The chain joins TRBV29-1 to TRBJ1-2; D gene unclear. This CDR3 comprises 13 residues. CDR1 is SQVTM and CDR2 is ANQGSEA in the germline V gene. Trimming removed 7 bases from V and 6 bases from J, with 18 bases in between. CDR3 sequence (DNA): TGCAGCGCCTCCGTGGGCAGGTTTGATGGCTACACCTTC. Amino acids: CSASVGRFDGYTF.

V is TRBV27 and J is TRBJ1-1; TRBD1 matches at 10 bases. In germline, CDR1 is MNHEY, CDR2 SMNVEV (reference sequence). With 6 bases clipped from V and 1 base from J, the junction kept 2 bases outside the gene matches. The CDR3 extends over 14 amino acids. CDR3 bases: TGTGCCAGCAGGGACAGGGGGAAGAACACTGAAGCTTTCTTT. Protein: CASRDRGKNTEAFF.